This paragraph reports one T cell receptor (beta chain). Its antigen remains undetermined. Per-base qualities were not stored, and no clone one base away is much larger. This specimen belongs to a study of blood T cell repertoires in COVID-19 (TCRdb year 2020). Describing the broader study: Collaborator samples came from the United States, Italy and Spain and covered acute and convalescent phases of COVID-19. A freely available public database, intended as a resource for researchers studying the immune response to SARS-CoV-2, is where the repertoires were released. HLA class I and class II types, where available, came from metadata supplied by the sample provider rather than from assay-based typing. The material from the prospective study consisted of cDNA or gDNA derived from T cells, B-cell-depleted T cells, or PBMCs. The samples were drawn from the first 160 participants of the ongoing ImmuneRACE study and from roughly 1,300 subjects provided by 6 global collaborators. Deeply sampled blood TCRbeta repertoires from subjects exposed to, actively infected with, or recovered from COVID-19 were included in the dataset. A de-identified subject ID, COVID-19 status, age in years and sex were almost always included in the sample metadata. What the work shows at the level of the full study, not this receptor alone: The amount of clinical and demographic metadata varied by source and participant and was provided uncurated.

Collaborating institutions collected whole blood in K2EDTA tubes following their own protocols. For TCRbeta analysis, collaborators shipped samples in one of three forms: frozen whole blood, isolated PBMCs, or DNA extracted from either of those sample types. The immunoSEQ Assay, a bias-controlled multiplex PCR, was used to amplify TCRbeta CDR3 regions from genomic DNA. The source study handled its data this way. Nucleated cell counts per sample were estimated from amplification of reference gene primers within the assay. To quantify the absolute abundance of each unique TCRbeta CDR3 rearrangement, sequence reads were collapsed and filtered. For each sample, productive Simpson clonality was calculated by taking the square root of Simpson's diversity index across productive rearrangements. The table comes from immuneACCESS by way of TCRdb, which keeps in-frame sequences with V and J called. Part of the clones is missing from these tables; in studies checked, under half for an unresolved V gene and the rest for unknown reasons. D and trimming were read from the DNA, whereas the V and J calls and clone size are those reported in that table. This sample lists around 130,000 clones; 80% to 90% were detected once. The top ten constitute roughly 13% of the sample.

The CDR3 runs 15 amino acids, cysteine and phenylalanine included. Only the CDR3 DNA is retained, 45 bases long and in frame from the first base. Unmatched junction bases come to 7, with V trimmed by 3 bases and J by 3 bases. Per the germline V gene (reference sequence), DFQATT is the CDR1 and SNEGSKA is the CDR2. The receptor was derived from a human donor in a cohort sampled during active COVID-19. The material sequenced was peripheral blood. The chain was built from TRBV20-1 and TRBJ2-3; TRBD2 aligns with 9 central bases. In nucleotide form, the sequence is TGCAGTGCTAGTCTCCGCGGGGGGGCTACAGATACGCAGTATTTT. The resulting protein is CSASLRGGATDTQYF.